This record concerns one T cell receptor beta chain sequence. The antigen is not known. These data are taken from a study of shared clonotypes between healthy human individuals. Study-level findings and limits: Naive subsets, compared against memory subsets, generally had larger estimated richness values. In a few donors, around 5% of naive CD4 clonotypes appeared in common.

Genomic DNA from each subset was divided evenly over several immunoSEQ plates. Profiled with immunoSEQ multiplex PCR; TCRdb holds only in-frame clones, not every one. The sample has under 1,100,000 clones, about 75% seen once. Trimming took 1 base from V and 6 from J; bases not matched to a gene: 11. CDR1 and CDR2 from the germline V gene are MNHNS and SASEGT. The CDR3 contains 17 residues. It was into CD45RA+ naive and CD45RA-negative memory subsets that the CD4+ cells were split. This TCR was sampled from a man aged 18 to 30 in good health. This chain links TRBV6-1 with TRBJ2-3, with TRBD2 identical over 9 bases. Sequencing was done on a sample of memory CD4+ T cells sorted from blood. Specified subset: CD45RA-negative fraction. This CDR3 reads CASSEVANSGGLDTQYF. The CDR3 DNA follows: TGTGCCAGCAGTGAAGTGGCCAATAGCGGGGGCCTCGATACGCAGTATTTT.